This T cell receptor beta chain is drawn from a study of CD8+ T cells in alopecia areata. As for treatment: oral pan-JAK inhibitor, 5-10 mg twice daily. Extracted from the samples, RNA was reverse transcribed into cDNA to serve as the sequencing template. Clones were sequenced by immunoSEQ multiplex PCR, and TCRdb holds only the in-frame ones, with some missing. The sample shows about 210,000 clones, roughly 44% of them seen only once. Germline-derived CDR1 and CDR2 are SNHLY and FYNNEI. Trimming cost V 5 bases and J 10 bases, with 20 bases left between them. This CDR3 has 15 residues. The chain carries TRBV2 and TRBJ1-4, with a tentative D call TRBD1 (5 bases). This TCR was recovered from a human donor with alopecia areata. The sample consisted of CD4+ T cells sorted from blood, taken around week 37, from a patient treated with tofacitinib. Here the CDR3 reads CASSSGSTPGGKLFF. The CDR3 DNA is TGTGCCAGCAGTTCGGGAAGCACCCCTGGGGGAAAACTGTTTTTT.